These 3 T cell receptor beta chains originate from one sample sequenced in a study of cytomegalovirus exposure and HLA in healthy donors. PCR involved 60 Vbeta and 13 Jbeta primers. The assay was immunoSEQ multiplex PCR, and TCRdb's table has in-frame clones only and misses some. The repertoire includes about 160,000 clones, around 85% of them detected once, and under 0.95% sits in the top ten. Sequencing was done on a sample of PBMCs. The receptors derive from a woman aged 30 to 39 in good health and CMV-seronegative.

V usage is TRBV29-1 and J usage is TRBJ2-7, with 8 positions matching TRBD1. CDR3 length: 14 residues. In germline, CDR1 is SQVTM, CDR2 ANQGSEA. J lost 2 bases, V lost 5 bases, and 8 bases had no gene match. The CDR3 region is CSVSGTGGAYEQYF. In DNA form, the CDR3 reads TGCAGCGTTTCCGGGACAGGCGGCGCCTACGAGCAGTACTTC.

The chain links TRBV6-6 to TRBJ2-3; 7 nucleotides match TRBD1. V lost 6 bases to trimming and J lost 2 bases; unmatched junction nucleotides: 11. The CDR3 is 16 amino acids. CDR1 is MNHNY, CDR2 SVGAGI, per germline (reference sequence). The CDR3 DNA reads as TGTGCCAGCAGCCTCCCGACAGGGTCGTCCACAGATACGCAGTATTTT. Its translation is CASSLPTGSSTDTQYF.

The chain joins TRBV5-1 to TRBJ1-6; 9 bases are shared with TRBD1. The CDR3 has 16 residues. Germline loops: CDR1 SGHRS, CDR2 YFSETQ. Trimming cost V 4 bases and J 6 bases; bases outside gene matches: 8. The CDR3 spells CASSPRTGAGNSPLHF. The CDR3 nucleotides are TGCGCCAGCAGCCCACGGACAGGGGCAGGTAATTCACCCCTCCACTTT.